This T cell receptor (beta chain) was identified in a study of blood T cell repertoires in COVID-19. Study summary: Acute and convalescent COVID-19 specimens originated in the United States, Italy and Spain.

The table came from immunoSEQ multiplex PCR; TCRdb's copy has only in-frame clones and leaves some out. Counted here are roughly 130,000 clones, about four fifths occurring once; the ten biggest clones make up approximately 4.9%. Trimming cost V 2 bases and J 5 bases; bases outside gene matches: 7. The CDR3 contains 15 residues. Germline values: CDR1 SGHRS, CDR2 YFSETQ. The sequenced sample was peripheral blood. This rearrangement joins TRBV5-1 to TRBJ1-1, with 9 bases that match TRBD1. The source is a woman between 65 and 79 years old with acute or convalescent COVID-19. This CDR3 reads CASSLAGQGQTEAFF. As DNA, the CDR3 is TGCGCCAGCAGCTTAGCGGGACAGGGACAGACTGAAGCTTTCTTT.